The entry below gives a single TCR beta chain sequence along with its context. Its antigen is unidentified. Authors' methods: ImmunoSEQ output lacked quality scores and full-length reads, limiting matched filtering. Assay: immunoSEQ multiplex PCR; the TCRdb copy retains only in-frame clones and omits some. D and trimming come from the DNA, and the V and J calls and clone size come from that table. The sample includes millions of clones, 90% to 95% of them seen just once. The data were taken from a study of shared clonotypes between healthy human individuals. Study-level information: Three plates were used per donor for CD4 naive, three for CD4 memory, two for CD8 naive and one for CD8 memory.

Study-level findings and limits: Against clonotypes common to all four donors, non-shared ones had lower generation probabilities.

The sequence derives from a man between 18 and 29 years old in good health. Some clones in this sample may be carry-over from other donors' samples. Sequencing used naive CD4+ T cells from PBMCs. Subset described: CD45RA+ positively selected.

CDR3 residues: CATSRGPSEQYF. Written as DNA, the CDR3 is TGTGCCACCAGCAGAGGGCCGTCCGAGCAGTACTTC. This rearrangement joins TRBV15 to TRBJ2-7; D remains unclear. Trimming removed 1 base at V and 6 bases at J, with 7 bases between. Germline V lookup: CDR1 LNHNV, CDR2 YYDKDF (reference sequence). CDR3 size: 12 residues.